The clone carrying this T cell receptor beta chain was counted a single time. The antigen remains unidentified. CDR1 and CDR2 from the germline V gene are SNHLY and FYNNEI. V shed 10 bases and J 11 bases; nucleotides not matched to a gene: 17. The CDR3 runs 14 residues. This sample is part of a study of cytomegalovirus exposure and HLA in healthy donors. Study background: From 150 million to 200 million T cells, an earlier analysis saw 120 million or so unique TCR beta sequences.

Study-level points and caveats: Available immune exposure information covered CMV serostatus only.

Amplification used 60 Vbeta primers and 13 Jbeta primers. Produced via immunoSEQ multiplex PCR; TCRdb's table is partial and in-frame only. The sample carries some 140,000 clones, about 78% recorded once. The sample comprised PBMCs. J is TRBJ1-1 and V is TRBV2; 9 bases agree with TRBD1. This sequence originates from a man aged 45-65 years in good health and CMV-seropositive. The CDR3 coding sequence is TGTGCCACCACCCCACCTGGACAGGGGCCGGGGGCTTTCTTT. Protein sequence: CATTPPGQGPGAFF.